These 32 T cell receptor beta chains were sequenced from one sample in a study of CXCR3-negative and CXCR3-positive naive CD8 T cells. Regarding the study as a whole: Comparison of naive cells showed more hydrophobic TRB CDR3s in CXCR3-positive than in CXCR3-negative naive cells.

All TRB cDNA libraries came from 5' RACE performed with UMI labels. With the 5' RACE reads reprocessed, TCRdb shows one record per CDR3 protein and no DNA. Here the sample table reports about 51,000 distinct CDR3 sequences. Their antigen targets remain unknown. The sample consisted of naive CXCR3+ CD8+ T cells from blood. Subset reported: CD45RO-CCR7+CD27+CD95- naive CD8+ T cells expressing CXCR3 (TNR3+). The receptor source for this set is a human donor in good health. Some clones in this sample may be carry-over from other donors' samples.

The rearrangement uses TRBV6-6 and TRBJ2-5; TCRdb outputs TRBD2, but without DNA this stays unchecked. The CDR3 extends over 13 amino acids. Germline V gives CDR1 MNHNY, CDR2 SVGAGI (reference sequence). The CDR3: CASSYGGVGTQYF.

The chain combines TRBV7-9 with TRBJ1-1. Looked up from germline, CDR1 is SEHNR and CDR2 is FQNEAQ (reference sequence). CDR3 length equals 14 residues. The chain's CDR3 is CASSLGHLNTEAFF.

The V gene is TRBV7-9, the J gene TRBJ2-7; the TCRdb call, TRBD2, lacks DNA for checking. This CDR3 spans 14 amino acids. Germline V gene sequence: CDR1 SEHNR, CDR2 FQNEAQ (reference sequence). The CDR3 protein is CASSPPFSSYEQYF. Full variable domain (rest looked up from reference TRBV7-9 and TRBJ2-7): DTGVSQNPRHKITKRGQNVTFRCDPISEHNRLYWYRQTLGQGPEFLTYFQNEAQLEKSRLLSDRFSAERPKGSFSTLEIQRTEQGDSAMYLCASSPPFSSYEQYFGPGTRLTVT.

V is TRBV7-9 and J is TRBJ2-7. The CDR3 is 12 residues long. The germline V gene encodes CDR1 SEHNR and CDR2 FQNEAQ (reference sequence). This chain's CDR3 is CASSLNGHEQYF.

CDR3 protein: CSVEAGPEAFF. The rearrangement uses TRBV29-1 and TRBJ1-1. The CDR3 is made up of 11 amino acids. Germline CDR1 reads SQVTM; CDR2 reads ANQGSEA.

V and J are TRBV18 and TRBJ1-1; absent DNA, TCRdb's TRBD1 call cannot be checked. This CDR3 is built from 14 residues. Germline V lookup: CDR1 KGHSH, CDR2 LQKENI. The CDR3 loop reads CASSTINPGFGAFF.

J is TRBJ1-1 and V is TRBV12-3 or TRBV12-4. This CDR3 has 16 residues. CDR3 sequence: CASSQKSHPTPTEAFF.

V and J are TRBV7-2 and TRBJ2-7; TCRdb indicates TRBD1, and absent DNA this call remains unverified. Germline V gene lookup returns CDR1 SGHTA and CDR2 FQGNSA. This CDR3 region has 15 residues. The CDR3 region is CASSSWTGGSYEQYF.

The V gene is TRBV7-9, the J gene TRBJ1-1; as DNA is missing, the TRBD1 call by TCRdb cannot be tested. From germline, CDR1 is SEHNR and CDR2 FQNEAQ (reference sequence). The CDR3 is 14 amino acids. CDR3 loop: CASHSRPLNTEAFF.

This CDR3 is CASRPQGPEVFQETQYF. The chain uses TRBV27 and TRBJ2-5; TCRdb gives TRBD1 as the D gene, but with no DNA this cannot be confirmed. This CDR3 is built from 17 residues. The germline gives CDR1 MNHEY, CDR2 SMNVEV (reference sequence).

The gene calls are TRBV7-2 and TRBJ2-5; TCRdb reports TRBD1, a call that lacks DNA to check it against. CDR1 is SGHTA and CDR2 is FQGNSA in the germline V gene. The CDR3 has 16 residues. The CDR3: CASSDPWDRGEETHYF.

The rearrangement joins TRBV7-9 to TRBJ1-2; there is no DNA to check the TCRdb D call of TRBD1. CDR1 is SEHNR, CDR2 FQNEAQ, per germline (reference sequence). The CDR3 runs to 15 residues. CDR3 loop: CASSLIRQGDYGYTF. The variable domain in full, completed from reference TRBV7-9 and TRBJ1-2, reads DTGVSQNPRHKITKRGQNVTFRCDPISEHNRLYWYRQTLGQGPEFLTYFQNEAQLEKSRLLSDRFSAERPKGSFSTLEIQRTEQGDSAMYLCASSLIRQGDYGYTFGSGTRLTVV.

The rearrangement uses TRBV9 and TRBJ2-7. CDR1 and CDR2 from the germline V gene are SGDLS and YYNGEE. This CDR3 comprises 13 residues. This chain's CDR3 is CASSGGFVHEQYF.

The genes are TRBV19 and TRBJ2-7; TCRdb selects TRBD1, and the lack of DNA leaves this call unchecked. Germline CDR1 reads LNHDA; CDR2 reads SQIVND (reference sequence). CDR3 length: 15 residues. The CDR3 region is CASSPREPSSYEQYF.

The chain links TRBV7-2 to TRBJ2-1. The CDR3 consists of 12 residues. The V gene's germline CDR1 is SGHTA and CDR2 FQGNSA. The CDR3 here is CASSLASWVQFF.

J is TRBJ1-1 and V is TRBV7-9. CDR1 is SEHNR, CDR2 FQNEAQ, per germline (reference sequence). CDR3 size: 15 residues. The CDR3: CASSLVGGSSSEAFF. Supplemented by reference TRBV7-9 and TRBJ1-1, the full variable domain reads DTGVSQNPRHKITKRGQNVTFRCDPISEHNRLYWYRQTLGQGPEFLTYFQNEAQLEKSRLLSDRFSAERPKGSFSTLEIQRTEQGDSAMYLCASSLVGGSSSEAFFGQGTRLTVV.

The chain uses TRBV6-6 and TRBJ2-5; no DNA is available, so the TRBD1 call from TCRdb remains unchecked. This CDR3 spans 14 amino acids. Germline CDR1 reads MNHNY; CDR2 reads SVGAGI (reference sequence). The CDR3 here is CASSYRAGTETQYF.

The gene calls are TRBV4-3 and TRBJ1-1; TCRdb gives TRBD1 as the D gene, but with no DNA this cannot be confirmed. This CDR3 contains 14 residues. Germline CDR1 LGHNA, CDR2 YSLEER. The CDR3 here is CASSQDRVLGEAFF.

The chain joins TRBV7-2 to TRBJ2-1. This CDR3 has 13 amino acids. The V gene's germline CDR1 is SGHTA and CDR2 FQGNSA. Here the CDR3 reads CASSPEEYNEQFF. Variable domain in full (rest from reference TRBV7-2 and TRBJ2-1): GAGVSQSPSNKVTEKGKDVELRCDPISGHTALYWYRQSLGQGLEFLIYFQGNSAPDKSGLPSDRFSAERTGGSVSTLTIQRTQQEDSAVYLCASSPEEYNEQFFGPGTRLTVL.

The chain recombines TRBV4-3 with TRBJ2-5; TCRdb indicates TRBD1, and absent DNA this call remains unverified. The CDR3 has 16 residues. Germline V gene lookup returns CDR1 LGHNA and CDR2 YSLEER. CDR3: CASSQDRNTGRETQYF.

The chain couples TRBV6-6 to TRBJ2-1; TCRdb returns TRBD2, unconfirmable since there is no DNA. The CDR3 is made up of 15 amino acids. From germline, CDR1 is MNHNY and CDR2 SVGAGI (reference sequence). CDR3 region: CASSSGPASYNEQFF.

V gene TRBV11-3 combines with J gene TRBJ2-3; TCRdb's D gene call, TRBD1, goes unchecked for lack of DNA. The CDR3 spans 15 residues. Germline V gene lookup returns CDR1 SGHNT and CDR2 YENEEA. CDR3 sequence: CASSSLTGVTDTQYF.

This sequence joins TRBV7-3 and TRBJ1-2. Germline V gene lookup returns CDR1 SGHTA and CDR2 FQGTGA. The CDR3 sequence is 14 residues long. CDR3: CASSLTGGNYGYTF.

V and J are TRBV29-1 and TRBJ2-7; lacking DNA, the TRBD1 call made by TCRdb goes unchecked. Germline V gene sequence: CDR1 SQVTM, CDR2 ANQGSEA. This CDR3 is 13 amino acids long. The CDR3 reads CSVEGGHSYEQYF.

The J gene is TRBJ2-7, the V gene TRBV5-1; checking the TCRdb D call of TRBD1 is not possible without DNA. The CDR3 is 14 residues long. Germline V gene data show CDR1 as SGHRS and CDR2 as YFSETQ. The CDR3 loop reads CASSFGHPSYEQYF.

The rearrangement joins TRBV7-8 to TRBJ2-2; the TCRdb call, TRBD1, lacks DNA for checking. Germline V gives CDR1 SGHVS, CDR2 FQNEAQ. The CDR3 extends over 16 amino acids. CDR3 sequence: CASSLRQGLDTGELFF.

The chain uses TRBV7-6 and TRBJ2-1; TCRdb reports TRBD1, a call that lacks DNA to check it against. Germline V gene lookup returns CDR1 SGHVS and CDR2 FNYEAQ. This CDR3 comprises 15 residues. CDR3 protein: CASSLGGSEYNEQFF.

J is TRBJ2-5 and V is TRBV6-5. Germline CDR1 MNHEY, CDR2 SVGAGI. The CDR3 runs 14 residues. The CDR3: CASSYSSQQETQYF.

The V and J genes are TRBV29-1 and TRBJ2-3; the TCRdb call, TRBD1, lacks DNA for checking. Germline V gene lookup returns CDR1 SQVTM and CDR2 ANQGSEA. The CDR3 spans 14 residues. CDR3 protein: CSVTDRLLTDTQYF.

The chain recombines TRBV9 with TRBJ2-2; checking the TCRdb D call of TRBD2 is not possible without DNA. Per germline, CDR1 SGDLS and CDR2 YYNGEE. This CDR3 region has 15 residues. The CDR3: CASYNGEANTGELFF.

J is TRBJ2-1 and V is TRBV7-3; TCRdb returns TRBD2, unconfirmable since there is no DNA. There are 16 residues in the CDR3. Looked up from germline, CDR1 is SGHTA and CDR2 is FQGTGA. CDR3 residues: CASSLTGTSGSEEQFF.

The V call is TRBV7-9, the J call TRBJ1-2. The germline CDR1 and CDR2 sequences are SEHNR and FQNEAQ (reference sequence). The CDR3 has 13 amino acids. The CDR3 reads CASSNGLSKGYTF. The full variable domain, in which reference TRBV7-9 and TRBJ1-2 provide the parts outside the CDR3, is DTGVSQNPRHKITKRGQNVTFRCDPISEHNRLYWYRQTLGQGPEFLTYFQNEAQLEKSRLLSDRFSAERPKGSFSTLEIQRTEQGDSAMYLCASSNGLSKGYTFGSGTRLTVV.